This T cell receptor beta chain was sequenced during a study of cytomegalovirus exposure and HLA in healthy donors. The PCR used 60 Vbeta and 13 Jbeta primers. Produced via immunoSEQ multiplex PCR; TCRdb's table is partial and in-frame only. Of roughly 200,000 clones listed, about 89% were seen once; the top ten hold about 1%. The germline CDR1 and CDR2 sequences are SGHNT and YENEEA. This CDR3 is 17 amino acids long. V gave up 0 bases and J gave up 9 bases, with 21 bases separating them. This sequence originates from a woman aged 18-29 years in good health and CMV-seronegative. Sequenced material: PBMCs. V usage is TRBV11-3 and J usage is TRBJ2-1, with D maybe TRBD2 (7 bases). Here the CDR3 reads CASSLDRGGRADIEQFF. DNA of the CDR3: TGTGCCAGCAGCTTAGATCGAGGGGGGAGGGCCGATATTGAGCAGTTCTTC.